This TCR beta chain was captured by sequencing in a study of T cell repertoires in cytomegalovirus infection. Study-level information: Recently identified HLA-C-restricted CMV epitopes were used, and well-studied HLA-B-restricted CMV epitopes were used as well.

As concerns this clonotype: The antigen remains undetermined.

Germline V gene lookup returns CDR1 MNHEY and CDR2 SMNVEV (reference sequence). Trimming pared 4 bases from V and 5 bases from J, leaving 15 bases between. This CDR3 has 15 residues. Study-wide findings and caveats: Dominating the ex vivo response were TCR beta clonotypes that were CMV-specific and HLA-C-restricted.

TCRdb re-derived calls from the reads in MiXCR, one entry per CDR3 protein. The repertoire has about 920,000 distinct CDR3 sequences, less than 40% of them found once; the top ten carry over 13%. The TCR was taken from a human donor in good health (CMV status not recorded). Some clones in this sample may be carry-over from other donors' samples. The V and J genes are TRBV27 and TRBJ2-1; the D gene is possibly TRBD2 (5 bases). Sequencing was performed on cultured CD8+ T cells from PBMCs, taken from culture after CMV antigen stimulation. The chain's CDR3 is CASSSYGVHNNEQFF. The CDR3 nucleotides are TGTGCCAGCAGTTCTTACGGGGTCCATAACAATGAGCAGTTCTTC.